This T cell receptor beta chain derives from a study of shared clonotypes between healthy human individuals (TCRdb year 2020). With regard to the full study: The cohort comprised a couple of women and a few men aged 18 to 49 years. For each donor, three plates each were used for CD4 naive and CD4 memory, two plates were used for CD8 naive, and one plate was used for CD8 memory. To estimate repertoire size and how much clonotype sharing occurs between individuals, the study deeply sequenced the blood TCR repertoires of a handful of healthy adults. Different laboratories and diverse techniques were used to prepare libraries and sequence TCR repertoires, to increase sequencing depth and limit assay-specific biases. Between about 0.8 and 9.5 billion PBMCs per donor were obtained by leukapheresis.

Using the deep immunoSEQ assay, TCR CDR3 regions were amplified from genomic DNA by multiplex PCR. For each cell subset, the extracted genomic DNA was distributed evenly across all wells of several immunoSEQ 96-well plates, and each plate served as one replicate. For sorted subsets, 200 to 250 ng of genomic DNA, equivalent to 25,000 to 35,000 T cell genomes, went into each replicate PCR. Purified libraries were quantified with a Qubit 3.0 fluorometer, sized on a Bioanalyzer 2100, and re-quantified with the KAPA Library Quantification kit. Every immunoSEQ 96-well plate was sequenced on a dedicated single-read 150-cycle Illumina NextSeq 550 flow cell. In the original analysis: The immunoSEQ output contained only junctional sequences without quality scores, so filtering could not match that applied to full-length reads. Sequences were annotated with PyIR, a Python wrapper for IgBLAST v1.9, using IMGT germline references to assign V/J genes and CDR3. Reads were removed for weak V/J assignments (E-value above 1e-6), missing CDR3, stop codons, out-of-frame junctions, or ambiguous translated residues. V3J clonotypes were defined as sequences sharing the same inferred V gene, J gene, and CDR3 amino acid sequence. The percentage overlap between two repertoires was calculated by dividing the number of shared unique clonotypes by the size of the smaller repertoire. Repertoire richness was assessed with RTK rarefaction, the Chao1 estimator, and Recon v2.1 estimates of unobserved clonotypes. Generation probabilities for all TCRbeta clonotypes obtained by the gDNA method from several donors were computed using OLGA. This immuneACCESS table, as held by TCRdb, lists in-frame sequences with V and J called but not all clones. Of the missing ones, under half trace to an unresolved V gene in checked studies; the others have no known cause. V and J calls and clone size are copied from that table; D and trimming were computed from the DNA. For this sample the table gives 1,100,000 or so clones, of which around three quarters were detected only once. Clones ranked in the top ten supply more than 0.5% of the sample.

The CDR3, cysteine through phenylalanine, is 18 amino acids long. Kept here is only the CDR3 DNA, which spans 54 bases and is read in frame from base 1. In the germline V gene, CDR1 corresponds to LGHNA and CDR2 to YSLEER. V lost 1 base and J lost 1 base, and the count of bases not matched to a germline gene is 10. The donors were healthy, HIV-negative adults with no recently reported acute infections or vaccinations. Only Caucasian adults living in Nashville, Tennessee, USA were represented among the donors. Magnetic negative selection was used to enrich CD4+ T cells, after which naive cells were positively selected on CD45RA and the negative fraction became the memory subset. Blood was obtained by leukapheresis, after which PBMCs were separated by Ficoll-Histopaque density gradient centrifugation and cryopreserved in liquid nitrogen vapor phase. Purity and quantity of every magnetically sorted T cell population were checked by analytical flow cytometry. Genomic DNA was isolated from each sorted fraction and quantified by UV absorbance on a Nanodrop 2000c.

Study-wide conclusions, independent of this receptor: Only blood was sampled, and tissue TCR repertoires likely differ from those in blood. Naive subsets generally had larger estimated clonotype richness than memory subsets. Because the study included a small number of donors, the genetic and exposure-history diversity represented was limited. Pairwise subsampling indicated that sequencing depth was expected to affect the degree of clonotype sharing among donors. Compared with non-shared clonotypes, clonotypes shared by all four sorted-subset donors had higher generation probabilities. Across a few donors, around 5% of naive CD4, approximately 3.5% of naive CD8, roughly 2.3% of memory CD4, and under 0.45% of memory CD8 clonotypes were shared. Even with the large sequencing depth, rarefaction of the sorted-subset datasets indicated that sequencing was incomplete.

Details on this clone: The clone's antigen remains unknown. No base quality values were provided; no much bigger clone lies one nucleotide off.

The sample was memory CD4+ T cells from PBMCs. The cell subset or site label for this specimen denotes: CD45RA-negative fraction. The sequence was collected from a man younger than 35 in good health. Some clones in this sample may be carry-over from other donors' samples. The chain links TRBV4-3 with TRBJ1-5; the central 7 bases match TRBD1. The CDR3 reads CASSQGAGGYFSNQPQHF. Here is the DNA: TGCGCCAGCAGCCAAGGGGCAGGGGGGTATTTCAGCAATCAGCCCCAGCATTTT.